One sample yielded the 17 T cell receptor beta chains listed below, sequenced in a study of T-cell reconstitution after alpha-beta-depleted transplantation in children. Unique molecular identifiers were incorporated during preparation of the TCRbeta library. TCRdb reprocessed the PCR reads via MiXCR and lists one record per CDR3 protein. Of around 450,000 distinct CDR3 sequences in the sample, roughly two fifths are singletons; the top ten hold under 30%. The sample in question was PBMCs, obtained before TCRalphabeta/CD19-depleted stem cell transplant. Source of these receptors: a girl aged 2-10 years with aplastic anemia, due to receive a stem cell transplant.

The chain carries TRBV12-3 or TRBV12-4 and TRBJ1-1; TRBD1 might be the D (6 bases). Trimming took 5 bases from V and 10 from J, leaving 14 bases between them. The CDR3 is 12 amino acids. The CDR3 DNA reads TGTGCCAGCAGTGATACAGGGCTTACAGCTTTCTTT. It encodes CASSDTGLTAFF.

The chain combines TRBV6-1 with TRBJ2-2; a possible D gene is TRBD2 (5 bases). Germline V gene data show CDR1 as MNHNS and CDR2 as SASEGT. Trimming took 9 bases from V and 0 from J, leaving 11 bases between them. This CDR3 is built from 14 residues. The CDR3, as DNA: TGTGCCAGTGTCACGGGGACGAACACCGGGGAGCTGTTTTTT. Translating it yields CASVTGTNTGELFF.

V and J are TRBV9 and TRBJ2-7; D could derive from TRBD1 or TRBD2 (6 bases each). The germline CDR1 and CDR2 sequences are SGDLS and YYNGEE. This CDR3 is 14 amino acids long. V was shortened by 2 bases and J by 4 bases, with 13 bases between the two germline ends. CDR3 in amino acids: CASSVAEGGYEQYF. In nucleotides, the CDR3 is TGTGCCAGCAGCGTTGCAGAAGGGGGGTACGAGCAGTACTTC.

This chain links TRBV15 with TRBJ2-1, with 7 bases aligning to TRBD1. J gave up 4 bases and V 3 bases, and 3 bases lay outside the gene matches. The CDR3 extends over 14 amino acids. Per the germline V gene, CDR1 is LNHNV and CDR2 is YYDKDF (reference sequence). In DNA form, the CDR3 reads TGTGCCACCAGCAGCGGACAGGAGTACAATGAGCAGTTCTTC. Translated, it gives CATSSGQEYNEQFF.

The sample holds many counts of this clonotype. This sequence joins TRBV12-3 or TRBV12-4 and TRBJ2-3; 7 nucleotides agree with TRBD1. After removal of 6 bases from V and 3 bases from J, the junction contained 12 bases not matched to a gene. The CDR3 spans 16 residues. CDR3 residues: CASRTDRTGGTDTQYF. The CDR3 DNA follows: TGTGCCAGCAGGACAGACCGGACAGGAGGTACAGATACGCAGTATTTT.

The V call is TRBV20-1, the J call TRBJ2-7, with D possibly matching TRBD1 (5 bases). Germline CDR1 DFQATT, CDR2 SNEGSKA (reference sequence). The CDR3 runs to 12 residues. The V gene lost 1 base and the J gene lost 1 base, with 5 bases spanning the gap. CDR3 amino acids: CSARAGSYEQYF. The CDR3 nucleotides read TGCAGTGCTAGAGCAGGGTCCTACGAGCAGTACTTC.

CDR3: CASSLDAGGVQETQYF. In DNA, the CDR3 is TGCGCCAGCAGCTTGGACGCGGGGGGGGTACAAGAGACCCAGTACTTC. The rearrangement links TRBV5-1 to TRBJ2-5, with TRBD2 matching over 9 bases. The CDR3 covers 16 residues. V shed 0 bases, J shed 2 bases, and the junction held 5 bases outside the gene matches. CDR1 and CDR2 from the germline V gene are SGHRS and YFSETQ.

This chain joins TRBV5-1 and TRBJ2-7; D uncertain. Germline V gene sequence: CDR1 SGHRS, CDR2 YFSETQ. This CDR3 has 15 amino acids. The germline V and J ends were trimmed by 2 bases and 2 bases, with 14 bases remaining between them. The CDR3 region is CASSLFTDGTYEQYF. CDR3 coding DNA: TGCGCCAGCAGCTTATTTACCGACGGAACCTACGAGCAGTACTTC.

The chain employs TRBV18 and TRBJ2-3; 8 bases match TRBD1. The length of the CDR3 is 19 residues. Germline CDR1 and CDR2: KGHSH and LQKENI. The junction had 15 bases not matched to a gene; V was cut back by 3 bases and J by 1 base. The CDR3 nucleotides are TGTGCCAGCTCACCGATTGGACAGGGAGATATATCTGGCACAGATACGCAGTATTTT. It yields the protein CASSPIGQGDISGTDTQYF.

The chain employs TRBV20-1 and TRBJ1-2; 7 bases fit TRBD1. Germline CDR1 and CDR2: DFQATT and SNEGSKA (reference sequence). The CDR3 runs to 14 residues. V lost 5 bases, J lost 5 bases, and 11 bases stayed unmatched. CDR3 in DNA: TGCAGTGCTGCTTTAAGAGGGGGCGCGTATGGCTACACCTTC. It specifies CSAALRGGAYGYTF.

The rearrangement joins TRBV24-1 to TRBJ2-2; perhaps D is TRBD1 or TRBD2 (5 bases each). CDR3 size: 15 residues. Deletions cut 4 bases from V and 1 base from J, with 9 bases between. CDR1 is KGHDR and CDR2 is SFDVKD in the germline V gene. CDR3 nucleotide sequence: TGTGCCACCAGTGACCGGGACGGGAACACCGGGGAGCTGTTTTTT. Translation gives CATSDRDGNTGELFF.

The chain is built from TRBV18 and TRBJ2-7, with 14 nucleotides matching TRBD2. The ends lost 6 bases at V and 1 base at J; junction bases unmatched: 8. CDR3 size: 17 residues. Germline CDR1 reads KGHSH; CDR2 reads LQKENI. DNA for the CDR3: TGTGCCAGCTCCCCGGGACTAGCGGGAGAGAGGTCCTACGAGCAGTACTTC. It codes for CASSPGLAGERSYEQYF.

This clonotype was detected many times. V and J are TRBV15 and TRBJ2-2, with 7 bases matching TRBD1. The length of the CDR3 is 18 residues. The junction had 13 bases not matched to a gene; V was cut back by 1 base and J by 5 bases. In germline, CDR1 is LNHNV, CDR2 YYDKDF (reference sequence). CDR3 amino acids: CATSRVSGQVPGTGELFF. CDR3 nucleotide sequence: TGTGCCACCAGCAGAGTAAGCGGACAGGTGCCTGGGACCGGGGAGCTGTTTTTT.

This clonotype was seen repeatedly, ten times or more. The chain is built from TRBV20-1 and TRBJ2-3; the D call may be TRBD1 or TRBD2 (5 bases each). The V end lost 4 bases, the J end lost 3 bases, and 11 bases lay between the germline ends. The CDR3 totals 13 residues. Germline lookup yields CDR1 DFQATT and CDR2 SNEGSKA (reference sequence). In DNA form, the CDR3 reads TGCAGTGCTACCGGGGCCTGGACAGATACGCAGTATTTT. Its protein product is CSATGAWTDTQYF.

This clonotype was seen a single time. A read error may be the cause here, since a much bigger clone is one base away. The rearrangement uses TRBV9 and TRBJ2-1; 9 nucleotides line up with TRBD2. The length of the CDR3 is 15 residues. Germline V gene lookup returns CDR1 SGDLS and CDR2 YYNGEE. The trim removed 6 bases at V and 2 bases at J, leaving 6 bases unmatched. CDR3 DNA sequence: TGTGCCAGCATTGGGCGGGAGGGAACCTACAATGAGCAGTTCTTC. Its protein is CASIGREGTYNEQFF.

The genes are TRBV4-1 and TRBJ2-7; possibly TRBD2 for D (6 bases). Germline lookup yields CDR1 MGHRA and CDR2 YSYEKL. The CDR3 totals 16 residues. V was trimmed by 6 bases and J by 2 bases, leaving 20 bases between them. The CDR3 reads CASRKEEGTATYEQYF. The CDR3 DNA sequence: TGCGCCAGCAGAAAAGAGGAGGGGACTGCGACCTACGAGCAGTACTTC.

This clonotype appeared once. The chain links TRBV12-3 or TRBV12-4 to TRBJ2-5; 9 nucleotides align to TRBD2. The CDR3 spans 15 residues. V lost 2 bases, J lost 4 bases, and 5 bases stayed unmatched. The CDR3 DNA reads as TGTGCCAGCAGTTTATCTACGGGACTAGCAGAGACCCAGTACTTC. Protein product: CASSLSTGLAETQYF.